This TCR beta chain was sequenced in a study of blood T cell repertoires in COVID-19. Across the study: The analysed material was cDNA or gDNA that came from T cells, B-cell-depleted T cells, or PBMCs.

Some clones are missing from TCRdb's copy, which holds only in-frame ones; the method was immunoSEQ multiplex PCR. This sample has roughly 350,000 clones; over 75% occur once, and the top ten carry 10%. This CDR3 region has 16 residues. V dropped 3 bases and J dropped 1 base, with 18 bases sitting between them. From germline, CDR1 is GTSNPN and CDR2 SVGIG (reference sequence). This clone appeared once. Material: peripheral blood. The chain carries TRBV30 and TRBJ1-2, with D possibly matching TRBD1 (5 bases). The TCR originated in a woman aged 25 to 39 with COVID-19, enrolled during active disease. CDR3 nucleotide sequence: TGTGCCTGGAGATCTAAAGGGGTGGGCCTTAACTATGGCTACACCTTC. Its translation: CAWRSKGVGLNYGYTF.